Described below is a single T cell receptor (beta chain) sequence and its context. Its antigen is currently unknown. One base away lies a much larger clone, so this may be a sequencing read error. These data are taken from a study of blood T cells in healthy people across ages. Together with a sample-barcoded 5' primer, a J-beta primer mix was included in a second PCR lasting about 7 to 11 cycles. TCRdb independently ran MiXCR on the 5' RACE reads; one entry per CDR3 protein. The table shows 1.5 million to 2 million distinct CDR3 sequences, with 28% occurring only once. The V gene end was trimmed by 4 bases and the J gene end by 5 bases; junction bases not matched to a gene: 9. CDR1 is SGHDN, CDR2 FVKESK, per germline. This CDR3 has 16 amino acids. Study-level findings and limits: Per million T cells, TCR beta diversity dropped about linearly as age rose.

This TCR was sampled from a woman aged 25 to 45 in good health. The chain uses TRBV14 and TRBJ2-4, with 9 positions matching TRBD1. The specimen was blood. The CDR3 is CASSLTGGASQNIQYF. In DNA form, the CDR3 reads TGTGCCAGCAGCCTCACAGGGGGCGCTTCTCAAAACATTCAGTACTTC.